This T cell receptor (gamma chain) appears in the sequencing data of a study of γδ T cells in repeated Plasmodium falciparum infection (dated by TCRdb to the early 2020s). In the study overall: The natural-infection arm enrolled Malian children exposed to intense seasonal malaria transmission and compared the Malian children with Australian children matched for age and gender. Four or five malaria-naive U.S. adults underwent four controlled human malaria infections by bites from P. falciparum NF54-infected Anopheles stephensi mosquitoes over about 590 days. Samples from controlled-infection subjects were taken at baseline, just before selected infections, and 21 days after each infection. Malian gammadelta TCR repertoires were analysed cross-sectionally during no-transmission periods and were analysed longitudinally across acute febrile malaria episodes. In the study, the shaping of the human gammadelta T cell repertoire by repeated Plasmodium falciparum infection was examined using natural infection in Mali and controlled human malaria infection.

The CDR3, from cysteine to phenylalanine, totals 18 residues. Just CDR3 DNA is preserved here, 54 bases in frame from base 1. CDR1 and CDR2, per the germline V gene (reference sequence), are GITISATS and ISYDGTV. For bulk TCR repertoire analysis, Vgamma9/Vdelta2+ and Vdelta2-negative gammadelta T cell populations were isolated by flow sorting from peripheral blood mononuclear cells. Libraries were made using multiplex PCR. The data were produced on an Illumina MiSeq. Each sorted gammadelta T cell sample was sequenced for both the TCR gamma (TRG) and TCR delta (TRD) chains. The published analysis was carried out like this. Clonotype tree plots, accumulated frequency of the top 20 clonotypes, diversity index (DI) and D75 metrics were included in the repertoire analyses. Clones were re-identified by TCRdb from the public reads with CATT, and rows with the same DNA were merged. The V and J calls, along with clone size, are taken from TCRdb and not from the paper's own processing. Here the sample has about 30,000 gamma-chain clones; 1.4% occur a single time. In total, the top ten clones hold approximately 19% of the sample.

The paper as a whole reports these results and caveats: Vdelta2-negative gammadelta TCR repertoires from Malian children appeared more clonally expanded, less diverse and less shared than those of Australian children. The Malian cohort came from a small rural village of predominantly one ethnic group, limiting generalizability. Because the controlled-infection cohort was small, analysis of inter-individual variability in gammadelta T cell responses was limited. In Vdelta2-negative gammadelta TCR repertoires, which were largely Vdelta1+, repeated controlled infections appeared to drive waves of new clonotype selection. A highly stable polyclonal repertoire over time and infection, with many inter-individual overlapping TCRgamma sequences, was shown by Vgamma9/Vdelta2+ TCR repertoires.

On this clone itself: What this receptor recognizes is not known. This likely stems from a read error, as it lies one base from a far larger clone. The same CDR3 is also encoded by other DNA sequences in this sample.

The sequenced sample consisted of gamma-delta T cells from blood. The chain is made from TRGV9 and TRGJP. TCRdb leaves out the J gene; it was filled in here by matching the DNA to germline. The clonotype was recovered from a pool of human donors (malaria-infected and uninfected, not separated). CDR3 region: CALWEVVAQELGKKIKVF. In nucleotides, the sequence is TGCGCCTTGTGGGAGGTGGTGGCGCAAGAGTTGGGCAAAAAAATCAAGGTATTT.